One and the same sample provided the 24 T cell receptor beta chains below, sequenced in a study of blood T cell repertoires in COVID-19. This table comes from immunoSEQ multiplex PCR, and its TCRdb copy is limited to in-frame clones, with some not included. This sample has about 200,000 clones, with 70% to 90% found just once. The sequencing input was peripheral blood. All receptors derive from a man in his fifties with COVID-19, enrolled during active disease.

The chain employs TRBV7-3 and TRBJ2-7; D unclear. Trimming took 5 bases from V and 2 from J, leaving 13 bases between them. The germline gives CDR1 SGHTA, CDR2 FQGTGA. The length of the CDR3 is 14 residues. CDR3 in amino acids: CASSPMAGTYEQYF. For the CDR3, the DNA is TGTGCCAGCAGCCCAATGGCAGGTACCTACGAGCAGTACTTC.

The V call is TRBV7-8, the J call TRBJ1-4, with 9 positions matching TRBD1. The CDR3 totals 14 residues. V trimming: 1 base; J trimming: 8 bases; junction bases outside the gene matches: 2. The germline gives CDR1 SGHVS, CDR2 FQNEAQ. CDR3 nucleotide sequence: TGTGCCAGCAGCTTAGGACAGGGGGTCGAAAAACTGTTTTTT. Translation: CASSLGQGVEKLFF.

This chain links TRBV7-3 with TRBJ2-7; D is ambiguous. The CDR3 extends over 14 amino acids. Germline lookup yields CDR1 SGHTA and CDR2 FQGTGA. Trimming pared 5 bases from V and 2 bases from J, leaving 13 bases between. The CDR3, as DNA: TGTGCCAGCAGCCCCGGCGGTTCTACCTACGAGCAGTACTTC. It encodes CASSPGGSTYEQYF.

This chain connects TRBV5-1 to TRBJ2-5; TRBD1 aligns across 8 bases. Germline V gene lookup returns CDR1 SGHRS and CDR2 YFSETQ. The CDR3 contains 14 residues. The V segment lost 0 bases and the J segment 5 bases; nucleotides outside the gene matches: 3. Written as DNA, the CDR3 is TGCGCCAGCAGCTTGGCCTACAGGGGGGAGACCCAGTACTTC. Translating gives CASSLAYRGETQYF.

V usage is TRBV10-3 and J usage is TRBJ2-2; 7 bases map to TRBD1. Germline V gives CDR1 ENHRY, CDR2 SYGVKD. The CDR3 sequence is 14 residues long. V lost 3 bases to trimming and J lost 8 bases; unmatched junction nucleotides: 6. This chain's CDR3 is CAISDDRAGGELFF. CDR3 DNA: TGTGCCATCAGTGACGACAGGGCAGGGGGGGAGCTGTTTTTT.

This chain uses TRBV21-1 with TRBJ2-7; the table's D call TRBD2 went unverified against the DNA. TRBV21-1 is designated a pseudogene. The CDR3 consists of 18 residues. CDR3 region: CASSYINPGGGGGYEQYF. The CDR3 DNA sequence: TGTGCCAGCAGCTACATAAATCCTGGGGGGGGAGGAGGCTACGAGCAGTACTTC.

The chain combines TRBV5-1 with TRBJ2-7; TRBD2 matches at 10 bases. With V trimmed by 4 bases and J by 4 bases, 8 bases remained unmatched. Germline loops: CDR1 SGHRS, CDR2 YFSETQ. The CDR3 totals 15 residues. The CDR3 is CASSSVAGGVYEQYF. CDR3 nucleotide sequence: TGCGCCAGCAGCAGTGTAGCGGGAGGAGTGTACGAGCAGTACTTC.

The rearrangement uses TRBV24-1 and TRBJ2-5; D possibly corresponds to TRBD1 (6 bases). V gave up 6 bases and J gave up 1 base, with 17 bases separating them. CDR1 and CDR2 from the germline V gene are KGHDR and SFDVKD. There are 16 residues in the CDR3. The DNA of the CDR3 is TGTGCCACCAGTAATACAGGGACCCCATTCCAAGAGACCCAGTACTTC. Translation gives CATSNTGTPFQETQYF.

This chain uses TRBV16 with TRBJ2-6, with D unclear. V lost 2 bases to trimming and J lost 1 base, with 6 bases between them. The CDR3 is made up of 15 amino acids. The V gene's germline CDR1 is KGHSY and CDR2 FQNENV. The CDR3 spells CASSQVTSGANVLTF. CDR3 nucleotides: TGTGCCAGCAGCCAAGTCACATCTGGGGCCAACGTCCTGACTTTC.

This clone has a single count. The V gene is TRBV19, the J gene TRBJ2-7; tentatively, D is TRBD1 (5 bases). CDR3 size: 13 residues. Germline lookup yields CDR1 LNHDA and CDR2 SQIVND (reference sequence). Trimming pared 5 bases from V and 2 bases from J, leaving 10 bases between. The CDR3 loop is CASSRQGPYEQYF. CDR3 nucleotide sequence: TGTGCCAGTAGTCGCCAGGGCCCCTACGAGCAGTACTTC.

This clone was detected once. The V and J genes are TRBV9 and TRBJ1-3; 8 nucleotides match TRBD1. This CDR3 spans 17 amino acids. V shed 0 bases, J shed 4 bases, and the junction held 9 bases outside the gene matches. Germline V CDR1 and CDR2: SGDLS, YYNGEE. The CDR3 here is CASSVAESRGLGNTIYF. The CDR3 nucleotides read TGTGCCAGCAGCGTAGCCGAATCCAGGGGGCTCGGAAACACCATATATTTT.

This clone came up once. The rearrangement links TRBV10-1 to TRBJ1-5, with TRBD1 as a possible D gene (6 bases). The CDR3 has 15 amino acids. The V end was cut by 3 bases, the J end by 0 bases, with 9 bases between. Per germline, CDR1 WNHNN and CDR2 SYGVQD (reference sequence). The DNA of the CDR3 is TGCGCCAGCAGTGAAGGGACACCTAGCAATCAGCCCCAGCATTTT. It yields the protein CASSEGTPSNQPQHF.

The chain links TRBV3-1 (or the pseudogene TRBV3-2) to TRBJ2-7, with 10 bases lining up with TRBD1. Trimming at V came to 0 bases and at J to 3 bases, leaving 14 bases not matched to a gene. The CDR3 covers 19 residues. Germline V lookup: CDR1 LGHDT, CDR2 YNNKEL (reference sequence). CDR3 in DNA: TGTGCCAGCAGCCAAGATTGGGGTAGGCGGGACAGGGGAGACTACGAGCAGTACTTC. Translated: CASSQDWGRRDRGDYEQYF.

The chain links TRBV20-1 to TRBJ2-1, with D possibly matching TRBD1 (6 bases). Germline loops: CDR1 DFQATT, CDR2 SNEGSKA (reference sequence). V lost 5 bases, J lost 8 bases, and 10 bases lay in between. The CDR3 contains 11 residues. The CDR3 sequence is CSAVQGYEQFF. CDR3 sequence (DNA): TGCAGTGCTGTACAGGGCTATGAGCAGTTCTTC.

CDR3 region: CASSPGQANTEAFF. Here the CDR3 DNA reads TGTGCCAGCTCACCGGGACAGGCGAACACTGAAGCTTTCTTT. The gene calls are TRBV18 and TRBJ1-1, with 8 bases that match TRBD1. CDR3 length: 14 amino acids. Germline V gene lookup returns CDR1 KGHSH and CDR2 LQKENI. The ends lost 3 bases at V and 1 base at J; junction bases unmatched: 1.

The chain has TRBV12-3 or TRBV12-4 and TRBJ2-3; no reliable D call. This CDR3 comprises 13 residues. The ends were cut back, 6 bases at V and 1 base at J, with 8 bases in the middle. The CDR3 loop reads CASSPTGTDTQYF. Written as DNA, the CDR3 is TGTGCCAGCAGCCCCACGGGCACAGATACGCAGTATTTT.

This chain uses TRBV7-9 with TRBJ1-2; 7 positions agree with TRBD1. The germline gives CDR1 SEHNR, CDR2 FQNEAQ (reference sequence). V was pared by 4 bases and J by 8 bases, with 4 bases of the junction left unmatched. This CDR3 has 12 amino acids. CDR3 sequence reads: CASSSTGNGYTF. The DNA for the CDR3 is TGTGCCAGCAGCTCGACAGGGAACGGCTACACCTTC.

The chain links TRBV5-6 to TRBJ1-1; the match to TRBD1 covers 10 bases. V shed 4 bases, J shed 6 bases, and the junction held 6 bases outside the gene matches. This CDR3 has 14 amino acids. Germline values: CDR1 SGHDT, CDR2 YYEEEE. The DNA of the CDR3 is TGTGCCAGCAGCGGCCGGGACAGGGGAGCTGAAGCTTTCTTT. This codes for CASSGRDRGAEAFF.

This chain connects TRBV7-6 to TRBJ1-1, with TRBD1 matching 7 bases. The CDR3 extends over 15 amino acids. The V segment lost 1 base and the J segment 0 bases; nucleotides outside the gene matches: 2. Germline lookup yields CDR1 SGHVS and CDR2 FNYEAQ. CDR3 in DNA: TGTGCCAGCAGCTTAGGGACAGGAGTGAACACTGAAGCTTTCTTT. Translation: CASSLGTGVNTEAFF.

This chain links TRBV18 with TRBJ2-5; D gene uncertain. CDR1 is KGHSH and CDR2 is LQKENI in the germline V gene. The CDR3 sequence is 13 residues long. V lost 4 bases to trimming and J lost 2 bases, with 8 bases between them. CDR3: CASSRREQETQYF. CDR3 DNA: TGTGCCAGCTCACGCCGCGAGCAAGAGACCCAGTACTTC.

This clone appeared once. The J gene is TRBJ2-7, the V gene TRBV9; 11 nucleotides line up with TRBD2. V dropped 0 bases and J dropped 9; count of bases not matched to a gene: 5. The CDR3 contains 14 residues. Germline V lookup: CDR1 SGDLS, CDR2 YYNGEE. CDR3 region: CASSVGLAGGTQYF. CDR3 DNA sequence: TGTGCCAGCAGCGTAGGGCTAGCGGGAGGTACGCAGTACTTC.

V is TRBV30 and J is TRBJ1-2; D gene uncertain. Germline CDR1 GTSNPN, CDR2 SVGIG (reference sequence). This CDR3 has 13 residues. Trimming shortened V by 4 bases and J by 8 bases, and 17 bases separated the two germline ends. This CDR3 reads CAWTDSNANGYTF. The CDR3 nucleotides read TGTGCCTGGACCGATTCAAACGCGAACGGCTACACCTTC.

The chain recombines TRBV5-5 with TRBJ1-3; D gene ambiguous. V lost 0 bases and J 7 bases, leaving 14 bases between the germline ends. Germline V lookup: CDR1 SGHKS, CDR2 YYEKEE (reference sequence). The CDR3 covers 15 residues. The CDR3: CASSLGGSVYNTIYF. CDR3 nucleotides: TGTGCCAGCAGCTTGGGCGGGTCAGTTTATAACACCATATATTTT.

This clone has more than one count but fewer than ten. The chain couples TRBV3-1 (or the pseudogene TRBV3-2) to TRBJ2-3; TRBD2 matches at 13 bases. The V gene's germline CDR1 is LGHDT and CDR2 YNNKEL (reference sequence). This CDR3 comprises 17 residues. With 4 bases clipped from V and 5 bases from J, the junction kept 9 bases outside the gene matches. CDR3 loop: CASSLLGTSGVKDTQYF. The CDR3 nucleotides read TGTGCCAGCAGCCTACTTGGGACTAGCGGGGTTAAAGATACGCAGTATTTT.